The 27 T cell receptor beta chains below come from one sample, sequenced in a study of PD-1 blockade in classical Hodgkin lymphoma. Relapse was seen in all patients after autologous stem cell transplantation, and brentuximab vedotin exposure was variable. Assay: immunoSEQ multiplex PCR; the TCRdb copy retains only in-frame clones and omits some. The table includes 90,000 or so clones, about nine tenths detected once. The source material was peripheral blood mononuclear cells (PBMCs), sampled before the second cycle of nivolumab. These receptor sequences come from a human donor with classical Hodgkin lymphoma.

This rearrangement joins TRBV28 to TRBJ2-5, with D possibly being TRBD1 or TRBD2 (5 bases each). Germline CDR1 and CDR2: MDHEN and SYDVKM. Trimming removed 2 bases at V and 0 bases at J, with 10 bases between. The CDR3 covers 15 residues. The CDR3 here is CASSLEGEYQETQYF. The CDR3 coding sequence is TGTGCCAGCAGTTTAGAAGGGGAGTACCAAGAGACCCAGTACTTC.

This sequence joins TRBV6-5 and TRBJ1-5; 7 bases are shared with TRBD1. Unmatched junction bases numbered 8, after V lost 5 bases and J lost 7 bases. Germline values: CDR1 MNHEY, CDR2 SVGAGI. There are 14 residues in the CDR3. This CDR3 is CASSRGGANQPQHF. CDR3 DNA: TGTGCCAGCAGTAGAGGGGGCGCGAACCAGCCCCAGCATTTT.

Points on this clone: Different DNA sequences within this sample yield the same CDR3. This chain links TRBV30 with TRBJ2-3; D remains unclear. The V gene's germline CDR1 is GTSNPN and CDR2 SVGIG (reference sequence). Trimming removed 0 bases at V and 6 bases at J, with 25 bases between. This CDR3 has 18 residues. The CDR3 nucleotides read TGTGCCTGGAGTGTACCCTCGGGCTACCCTAACTTCACGGATACGCAGTATTTT. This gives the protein CAWSVPSGYPNFTDTQYF.

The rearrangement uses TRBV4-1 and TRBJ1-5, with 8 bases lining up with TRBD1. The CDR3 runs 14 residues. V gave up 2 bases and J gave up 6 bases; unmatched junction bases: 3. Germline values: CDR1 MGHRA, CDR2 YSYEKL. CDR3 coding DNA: TGCGCCAGCAGCCAACAGGGGGCTGTTCAGCCCCAGCATTTT. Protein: CASSQQGAVQPQHF.

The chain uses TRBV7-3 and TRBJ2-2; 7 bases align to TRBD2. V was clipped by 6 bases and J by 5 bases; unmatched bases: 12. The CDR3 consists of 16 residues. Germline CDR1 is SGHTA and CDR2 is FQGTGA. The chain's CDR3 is CASRGTGRGGTGELFF. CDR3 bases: TGTGCCAGCAGAGGTACGGGGCGGGGAGGGACCGGGGAGCTGTTTTTT.

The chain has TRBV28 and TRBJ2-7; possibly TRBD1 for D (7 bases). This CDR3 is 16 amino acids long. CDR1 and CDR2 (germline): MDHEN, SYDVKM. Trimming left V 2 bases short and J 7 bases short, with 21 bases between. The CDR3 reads CASSLRVRDRATEQYF. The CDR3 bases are TGTGCCAGCAGTTTAAGAGTGCGGGACAGAGCTACGGAGCAGTACTTC.

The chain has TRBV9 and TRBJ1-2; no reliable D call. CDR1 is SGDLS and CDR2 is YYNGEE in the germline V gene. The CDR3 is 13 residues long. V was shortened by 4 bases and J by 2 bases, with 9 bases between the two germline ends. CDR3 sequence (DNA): TGTGCCAGCAGCAAGAGCGGGAACTATGGCTACACCTTC. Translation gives CASSKSGNYGYTF.

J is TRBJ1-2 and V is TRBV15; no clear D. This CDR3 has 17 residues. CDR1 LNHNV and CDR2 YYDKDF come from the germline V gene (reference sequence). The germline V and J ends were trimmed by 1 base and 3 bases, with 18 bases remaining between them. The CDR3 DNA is TGTGCCACCAGCAGAGGGTTTTTTGCGAGGTCCGACTATGGCTACACCTTC. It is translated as CATSRGFFARSDYGYTF.

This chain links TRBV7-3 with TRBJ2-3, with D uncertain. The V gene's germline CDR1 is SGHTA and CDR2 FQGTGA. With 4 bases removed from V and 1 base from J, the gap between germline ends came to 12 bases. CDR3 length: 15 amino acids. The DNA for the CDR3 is TGTGCCAGCAGCTCTCTTGGCGGTCGCACAGATACGCAGTATTTT. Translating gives CASSSLGGRTDTQYF. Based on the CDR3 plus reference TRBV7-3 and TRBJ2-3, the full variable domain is GAGVSQTPSNKVTEKGKYVELRCDPISGHTALYWYRQSLGQGPEFLIYFQGTGAADDSGLPNDRFFAVRPEGSVSTLKIQRTERGDSAVYLCASSSLGGRTDTQYFGPGTRLTVL.

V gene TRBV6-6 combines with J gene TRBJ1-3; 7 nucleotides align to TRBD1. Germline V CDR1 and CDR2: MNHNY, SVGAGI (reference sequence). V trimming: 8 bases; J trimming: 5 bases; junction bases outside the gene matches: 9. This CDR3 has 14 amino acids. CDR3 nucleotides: TGTGCCAGCTTGGGCCGGGACAGAAGAAACACCATATATTTT. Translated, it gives CASLGRDRRNTIYF.

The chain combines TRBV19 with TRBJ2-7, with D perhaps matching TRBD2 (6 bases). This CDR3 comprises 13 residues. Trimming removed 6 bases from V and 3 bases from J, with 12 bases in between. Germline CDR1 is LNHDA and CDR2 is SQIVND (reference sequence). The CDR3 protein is CASSPGLYYEQYF. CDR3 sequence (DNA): TGTGCCAGTAGCCCGGGACTGTACTACGAGCAGTACTTC.

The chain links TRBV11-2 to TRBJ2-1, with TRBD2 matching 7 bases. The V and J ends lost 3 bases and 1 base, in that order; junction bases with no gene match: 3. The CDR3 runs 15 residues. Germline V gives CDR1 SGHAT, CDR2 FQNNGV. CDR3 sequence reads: CASSFSGHSYNEQFF. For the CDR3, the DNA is TGTGCCAGCAGCTTTAGCGGGCATTCCTACAATGAGCAGTTCTTC.

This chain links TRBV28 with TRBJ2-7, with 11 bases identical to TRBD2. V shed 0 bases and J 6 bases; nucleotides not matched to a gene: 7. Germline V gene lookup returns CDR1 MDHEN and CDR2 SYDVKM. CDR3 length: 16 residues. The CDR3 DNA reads TGTGCCAGCAGTTTATGGGGACTAGCGGTCACCAGCGAGCAGTACTTC. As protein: CASSLWGLAVTSEQYF.

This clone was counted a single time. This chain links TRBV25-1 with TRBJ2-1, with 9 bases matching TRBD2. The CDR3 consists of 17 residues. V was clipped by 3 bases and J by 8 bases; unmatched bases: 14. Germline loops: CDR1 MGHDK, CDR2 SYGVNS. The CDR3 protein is CASSDRWASGNSYEQFF. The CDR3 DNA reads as TGTGCCAGCAGTGATCGTTGGGCTAGCGGGAATTCCTATGAGCAGTTCTTC.

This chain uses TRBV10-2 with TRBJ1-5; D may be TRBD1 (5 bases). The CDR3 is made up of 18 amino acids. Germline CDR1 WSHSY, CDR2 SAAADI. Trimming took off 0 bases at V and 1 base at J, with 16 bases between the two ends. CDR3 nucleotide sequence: TGCGCCAGCAGTGAGTCTTCTCTCGCAGGGTCGAGCAATCAGCCCCAGCATTTT. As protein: CASSESSLAGSSNQPQHF.

CDR3 in amino acids: CASRDTGQGRGGYTF. CDR3 nucleotide sequence: TGTGCCAGCAGGGACACGGGACAGGGGAGGGGTGGCTACACCTTC. V is TRBV6-6 and J is TRBJ1-2; 10 bases agree with TRBD1. The junction had 11 bases not matched to a gene; V was cut back by 6 bases and J by 7 bases. The CDR3 totals 15 residues. CDR1 and CDR2 from the germline V gene are MNHNY and SVGAGI (reference sequence).

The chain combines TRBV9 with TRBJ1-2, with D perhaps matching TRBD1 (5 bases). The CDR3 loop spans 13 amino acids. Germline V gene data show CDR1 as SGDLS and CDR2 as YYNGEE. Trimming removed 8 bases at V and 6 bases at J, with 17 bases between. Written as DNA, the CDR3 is TGTGCCAGTGCAGGGTTTAGAATTGATGGCTACACCTTC. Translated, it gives CASAGFRIDGYTF.

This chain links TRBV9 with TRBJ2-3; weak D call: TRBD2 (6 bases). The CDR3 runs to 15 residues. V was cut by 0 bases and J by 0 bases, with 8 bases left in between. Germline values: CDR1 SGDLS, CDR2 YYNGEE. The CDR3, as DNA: TGTGCCAGCAGCGTAGCGAGCGGGAGCACAGATACGCAGTATTTT. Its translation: CASSVASGSTDTQYF.

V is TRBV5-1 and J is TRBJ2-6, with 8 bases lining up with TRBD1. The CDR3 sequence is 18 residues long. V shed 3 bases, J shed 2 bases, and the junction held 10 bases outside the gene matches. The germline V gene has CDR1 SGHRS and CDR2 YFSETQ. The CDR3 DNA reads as TGCGCCAGCAGCTCCATCAGGGGGCGCGGGGCTGGGGCCAACGTCCTGACTTTC. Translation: CASSSIRGRGAGANVLTF.

CDR3 amino acids: CASSPDRVGVGNQPQHF. The CDR3 DNA follows: TGTGCCAGCTCACCAGACAGGGTTGGGGTCGGCAATCAGCCCCAGCATTTT. This chain connects TRBV18 to TRBJ1-5; 7 positions match TRBD1. Germline CDR1 is KGHSH and CDR2 is LQKENI. The CDR3 runs 17 residues. The V and J ends lost 2 bases and 2 bases, in that order; junction bases with no gene match: 9.

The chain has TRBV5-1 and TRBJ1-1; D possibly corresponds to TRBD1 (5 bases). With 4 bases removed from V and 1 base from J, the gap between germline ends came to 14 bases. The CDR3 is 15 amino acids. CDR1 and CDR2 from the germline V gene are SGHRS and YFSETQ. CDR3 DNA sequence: TGCGCCAGCAGCCTGGAACCAGGGAGGAACACTGAAGCTTTCTTT. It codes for CASSLEPGRNTEAFF.

The CDR3 is CASSLWPGTSGRASGANVLTF. Written as DNA, the CDR3 is TGTGCCAGCAGTTTATGGCCCGGGACTAGCGGGAGGGCCTCCGGGGCCAACGTCCTGACTTTC. The chain recombines TRBV28 with TRBJ2-6; 16 bases match TRBD2. Germline trimming cut 0 bases from V and 4 bases from J; bases unmatched to any gene: 9. The CDR3 has 21 residues. Germline-derived CDR1 and CDR2 are MDHEN and SYDVKM.

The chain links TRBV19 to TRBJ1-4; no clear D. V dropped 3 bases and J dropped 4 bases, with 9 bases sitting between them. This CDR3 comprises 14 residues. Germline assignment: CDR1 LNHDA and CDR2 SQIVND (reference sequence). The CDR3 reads CASSIGWSNEKLFF. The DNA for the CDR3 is TGTGCCAGTAGTATCGGGTGGAGTAATGAAAAACTGTTTTTT.

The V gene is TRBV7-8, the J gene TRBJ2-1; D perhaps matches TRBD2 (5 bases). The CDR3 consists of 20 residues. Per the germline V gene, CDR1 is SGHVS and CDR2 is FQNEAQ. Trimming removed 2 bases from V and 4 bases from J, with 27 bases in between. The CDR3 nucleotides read TGTGCCAGCAGCTTACAACTCGATGTAAGATATACCGGGGTTTACAATGAGCAGTTCTTC. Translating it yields CASSLQLDVRYTGVYNEQFF.

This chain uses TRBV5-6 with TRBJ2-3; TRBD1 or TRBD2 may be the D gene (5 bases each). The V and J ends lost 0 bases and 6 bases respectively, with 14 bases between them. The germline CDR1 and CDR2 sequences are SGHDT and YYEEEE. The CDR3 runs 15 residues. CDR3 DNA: TGTGCCAGCAGCTTGGAATCGGACGGGGCGGATACGCAGTATTTT. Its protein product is CASSLESDGADTQYF.

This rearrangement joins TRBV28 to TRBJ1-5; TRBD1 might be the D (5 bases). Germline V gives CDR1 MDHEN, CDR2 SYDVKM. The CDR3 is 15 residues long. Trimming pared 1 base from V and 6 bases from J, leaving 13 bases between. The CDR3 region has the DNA TGTGCCAGCAGTTTATCCAGGGTTTGGTCTCAGCCCCAGCATTTT. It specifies CASSLSRVWSQPQHF. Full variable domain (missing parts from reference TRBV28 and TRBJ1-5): DVKVTQSSRYLVKRTGEKVFLECVQDMDHENMFWYRQDPGLGLRLIYFSYDVKMKEKGDIPEGYSVSREKKERFSLILESASTNQTSMYLCASSLSRVWSQPQHFGDGTRLSIL.

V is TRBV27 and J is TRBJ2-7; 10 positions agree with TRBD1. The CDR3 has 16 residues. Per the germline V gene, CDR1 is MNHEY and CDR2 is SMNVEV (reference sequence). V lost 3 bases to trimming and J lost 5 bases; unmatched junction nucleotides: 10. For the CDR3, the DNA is TGTGCCAGCAGTTTGCTACCGGGACAGGGGCCCGACGAGCAGTACTTC. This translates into CASSLLPGQGPDEQYF.